These 31 T cell receptor beta chains came from one sample sequenced in a study of metastatic and nonmetastatic thyroid tumors. TCRdb redid the clone calls on the PCR reads using MiXCR. Among over 20,000 clones listed, approximately 30% were seen once. The entire patient cohort was treatment-naive prior to thyroid surgery. Sequenced sample: blood. These receptors all come from a female donor with papillary thyroid cancer or a benign thyroid nodule (not recorded which). Some clones in this sample may be carry-over from other donors' samples.

The sample holds many counts of this clone. V and J are TRBV19 and TRBJ1-5; 7 positions agree with TRBD1. J lost 2 bases, V lost 0 bases, and 10 bases had no gene match. Germline-derived CDR1 and CDR2 are LNHDA and SQIVND (reference sequence). This CDR3 spans 18 amino acids. The CDR3 bases are TGTGCCAGTAGTATAGAGCCGACAGGGATGAGTGGCAATCAGCCCCAGCATTTT. Its protein is CASSIEPTGMSGNQPQHF.

This clone is labeled as medium-sized. This rearrangement joins TRBV6-1 to TRBJ2-1; 7 bases agree with TRBD1. CDR1 is MNHNS and CDR2 is SASEGT in the germline V gene. This CDR3 is 16 amino acids long. V lost 5 bases and J lost 6; bases outside the gene matches: 13. The CDR3: CASSPSQGYRGNEQFF. CDR3 bases: TGTGCCAGCAGTCCGTCACAGGGGTATAGGGGCAATGAGCAGTTCTTC.

This clone was seen a handful of times. The rearrangement uses TRBV7-2 and TRBJ1-2; D gene uncertain. CDR1 SGHTA and CDR2 FQGNSA come from the germline V gene. The CDR3 has 11 residues. Between the trimmed V and J ends, which lost 3 bases and 8 bases, there was a span of 7 bases. CDR3 in amino acids: CASSLKSGYTF. The CDR3 DNA sequence: TGTGCCAGCAGCTTGAAAAGCGGCTACACCTTC.

The chain employs TRBV19 and TRBJ2-5, with 12 bases matching TRBD2. Looked up from germline, CDR1 is LNHDA and CDR2 is SQIVND (reference sequence). The junction had 6 bases not matched to a gene; V was cut back by 6 bases and J by 4 bases. The CDR3 length is 15 residues. The CDR3 sequence is CASRTTSGSPETQYF. CDR3 bases: TGTGCCAGTAGGACGACTAGCGGGAGCCCAGAGACCCAGTACTTC.

The rearrangement uses TRBV30 and TRBJ1-4; D is unclear. The CDR3 is made up of 11 amino acids. The V gene lost 0 bases and the J gene lost 7 bases, with 3 bases spanning the gap. The germline gives CDR1 GTSNPN, CDR2 SVGIG (reference sequence). CDR3 loop: CAWSVTEKLFF. The CDR3 nucleotides read TGTGCCTGGAGTGTAACTGAAAAACTGTTTTTT.

Concerning this clone itself: Germline is not matched at one junction end, which may reflect a read error. Different DNA sequences within this sample yield the same CDR3. V is TRBV6-2 or TRBV6-3 and J is TRBJ2-5; D uncertain. This CDR3 contains 20 residues. Germline CDR1 MNHEY, CDR2 SVGEGT. CDR3 coding DNA: TGTGCCAGCAGTTACTCGACGGTGTTTGATCGTCTGGGATTCCAAGAGACCCAGTACTTT. Its protein product is CASSYSTVFDRLGFQETQYF.

This clone is categorized as medium-sized. The chain combines TRBV6-5 with TRBJ2-1; TRBD1 agrees at 8 bases. Germline V lookup: CDR1 MNHEY, CDR2 SVGAGI. V was clipped by 2 bases and J by 7 bases; unmatched bases: 16. The CDR3 sequence is 18 residues long. The CDR3 spells CASSYTPGDRGPKNEQFF. CDR3 sequence (DNA): TGTGCCAGCAGTTACACGCCCGGTGACAGGGGCCCGAAAAATGAGCAGTTCTTC.

This clone was seen at least ten times. The chain couples TRBV6-1 to TRBJ1-5; D gene ambiguous. With 4 bases removed from V and 0 bases from J, the gap between germline ends came to 7 bases. The CDR3 contains 14 residues. From germline, CDR1 is MNHNS and CDR2 SASEGT. The CDR3 is CASSGGPSNQPQHF. In DNA form, the CDR3 reads TGTGCCAGCAGTGGCGGACCTAGCAATCAGCCCCAGCATTTT.

This clone was detected ten times or more. The CDR3 nucleotides are TGTGCCAGTACCGGGGGGGACAGGGTATTCAGAGGCTACACCTTC. Translating gives CASTGGDRVFRGYTF. The J gene is TRBJ1-2, the V gene TRBV19, with 9 nucleotides matching TRBD1. The V gene end was trimmed by 7 bases and the J gene end by 8 bases; junction bases not matched to a gene: 14. The germline V gene encodes CDR1 LNHDA and CDR2 SQIVND (reference sequence). The length of the CDR3 is 15 residues. Combining the CDR3 with reference TRBV19 and TRBJ1-2 gives the whole variable domain DGGITQSPKYLFRKEGQNVTLSCEQNLNHDAMYWYRQDPGQGLRLIYYSQIVNDFQKGDIAEGYSVSREKKESFPLTVTSAQKNPTAFYLCASTGGDRVFRGYTFGSGTRLTVV.

The V gene is TRBV20-1, the J gene TRBJ2-1; TRBD2 matches at 7 bases. From germline, CDR1 is DFQATT and CDR2 SNEGSKA (reference sequence). V was pared by 3 bases and J by 7 bases, with 3 bases of the junction left unmatched. This CDR3 has 12 residues. The CDR3: CSASLRENEQFF. The CDR3 bases are TGCAGTGCTAGTTTGCGGGAGAATGAGCAGTTCTTC.

The chain is built from TRBV3-1 and TRBJ2-1, with D perhaps TRBD2 (5 bases). Germline CDR1 reads LGHDT; CDR2 reads YNNKEL (reference sequence). This CDR3 is built from 16 residues. Trimming removed 0 bases from V and 0 bases from J, with 9 bases in between. CDR3 amino acids: CASSQERVSSYNEQFF. CDR3 nucleotide sequence: TGTGCCAGCAGCCAAGAGCGGGTTAGCTCCTACAATGAGCAGTTCTTC.

The DNA of the CDR3 is TGTGCCTGGAGTAGGGACCTAGCGGACTATGGCTACACCTTC. Its translation: CAWSRDLADYGYTF. The chain carries TRBV30 and TRBJ1-2; possible D gene TRBD1, 5 bases. The V and J ends lost 2 bases and 3 bases respectively, with 13 bases between them. The CDR3 spans 14 residues. The germline V gene encodes CDR1 GTSNPN and CDR2 SVGIG (reference sequence).

This clone is termed medium-sized. The chain has TRBV12-3 or TRBV12-4 and TRBJ2-7; D remains unclear. CDR3 length equals 11 residues. V was shortened by 5 bases and J by 4 bases, with 6 bases between the two germline ends. The CDR3 protein is CASSLNYEQYF. The CDR3 DNA reads as TGTGCCAGCAGTCTTAATTACGAGCAGTACTTC.

V is TRBV6-2 or TRBV6-3 and J is TRBJ2-7, with 11 bases matching TRBD2. The CDR3 has 13 amino acids. The trim removed 2 bases at V and 6 bases at J, leaving 0 bases unmatched. CDR1 is MNHEY, CDR2 SVGEGT, per germline. CDR3 loop: CASSYGTSGEQYF. The CDR3 DNA sequence: TGTGCCAGCAGTTACGGGACTAGCGGCGAGCAGTACTTC.

This clone is medium-sized (0.01 to 0.1%) in the sample. The V call is TRBV11-2, the J call TRBJ2-7; weak D call: TRBD2 (6 bases). The CDR3 sequence is 16 residues long. CDR1 is SGHAT, CDR2 FQNNGV, per germline. V dropped 6 bases and J dropped 0 bases, with 18 bases sitting between them. CDR3 nucleotide sequence: TGTGCCAGCAGTCCCCTGGGCGGGGTGGGCTCCTACGAGCAGTACTTC. It translates to CASSPLGGVGSYEQYF.

This chain joins TRBV11-2 and TRBJ2-3; D is tentatively TRBD1 or TRBD2 (5 bases each). This CDR3 is built from 15 residues. Trimming left V 1 base short and J 4 bases short, with 12 bases between. CDR1 and CDR2 (germline): SGHAT, FQNNGV. The CDR3 region has the DNA TGTGCCAGCAGCTTAGGCAGGGAGAGAGCAGATACGCAGTATTTT. Residues: CASSLGRERADTQYF.

This clone was observed many times. The chain employs TRBV5-5 and TRBJ2-5; D unclear. The germline V and J ends were trimmed by 4 bases and 9 bases, with 13 bases remaining between them. The CDR3 extends over 12 amino acids. The germline gives CDR1 SGHKS, CDR2 YYEKEE (reference sequence). The CDR3: CASSLRSRAQYF. CDR3 nucleotides: TGTGCCAGCAGCCTCCGGTCCCGGGCCCAGTACTTC.

Remarks on this clone: A read error is possible here, since a much larger clone lies one base away. The same CDR3 is also encoded by other DNA sequences in this sample. The chain is built from TRBV7-2 and TRBJ1-4; D gene ambiguous. Germline V gene lookup returns CDR1 SGHTA and CDR2 FQGNSA. V was pared by 5 bases and J by 5 bases, with 18 bases between. The CDR3 runs to 16 residues. Here the CDR3 reads CASSLSPSGRNEKLFF. CDR3 DNA sequence: TGTGCCAGCAGCCTATCTCCATCGGGTAGGAATGAAAAACTGTTTTTT. Full variable domain (missing parts from reference TRBV7-2 and TRBJ1-4): GAGVSQSPSNKVTEKGKDVELRCDPISGHTALYWYRQSLGQGLEFLIYFQGNSAPDKSGLPSDRFSAERTGGSVSTLTIQRTQQEDSAVYLCASSLSPSGRNEKLFFGSGTQLSVL.

This chain joins TRBV30 and TRBJ2-7, with a weak D call TRBD2 (6 bases). V was shortened by 0 bases and J by 0 bases, with 12 bases between the two germline ends. The CDR3 is made up of 15 amino acids. Germline CDR1 is GTSNPN and CDR2 is SVGIG (reference sequence). Written as DNA, the CDR3 is TGTGCCTGGAGTGTATGGGGGGATAGCTCCTACGAGCAGTACTTC. It is translated as CAWSVWGDSSYEQYF.

The chain is built from TRBV20-1 and TRBJ2-7, with 7 bases identical to TRBD2. CDR3 length: 13 residues. Germline CDR1 is DFQATT and CDR2 is SNEGSKA (reference sequence). With V trimmed by 8 bases and J by 3 bases, 10 bases remained unmatched. The CDR3 nucleotides read TGCAGTACTGGAGGGCGGGAGATCTACGAGCAGTACTTC. Its translation: CSTGGREIYEQYF.

V gene TRBV4-1 combines with J gene TRBJ2-6, with 10 nucleotides matching TRBD2. There are 17 residues in the CDR3. Per the germline V gene, CDR1 is MGHRA and CDR2 is YSYEKL. Germline trimming cut 0 bases from V and 4 bases from J; bases unmatched to any gene: 3. The CDR3 region is CASSQDLAGAGANVLTF. The CDR3 nucleotides read TGCGCCAGCAGCCAAGATCTAGCGGGAGCGGGGGCCAACGTCCTGACTTTC.

The CDR3 region is CAIRGTSGGAGSDTQYF. The CDR3 DNA is TGTGCCATCAGGGGCACTAGCGGGGGGGCGGGGTCAGATACGCAGTATTTT. The chain combines TRBV10-3 with TRBJ2-3; 13 bases line up with TRBD2. V shed 6 bases and J 4 bases; nucleotides not matched to a gene: 10. The germline gives CDR1 ENHRY, CDR2 SYGVKD. This CDR3 spans 17 amino acids.

The chain carries TRBV9 and TRBJ2-1, with 11 bases aligning to TRBD2. This CDR3 is built from 17 residues. Looked up from germline, CDR1 is SGDLS and CDR2 is YYNGEE. Trimming cost V 0 bases and J 8 bases; bases outside gene matches: 10. The CDR3 nucleotides are TGTGCCAGCAGCGTAGACCTAGCGGGGGGCGGTATATATGAGCAGTTCTTC. Its translation: CASSVDLAGGGIYEQFF.

V and J are TRBV6-1 and TRBJ1-6; 7 bases are a match to TRBD1. The CDR3 covers 13 residues. The junction had 9 bases not matched to a gene; V was cut back by 7 bases and J by 12 bases. Per the germline V gene, CDR1 is MNHNS and CDR2 is SASEGT. The CDR3 reads CASIMAGGLPLHF. The CDR3 region has the DNA TGTGCCAGCATTATGGCAGGGGGTTTACCCCTCCACTTT.

In this sample, this clone turned up many times. The chain is built from TRBV14 and TRBJ2-1; D gene uncertain. Per germline, CDR1 SGHDN and CDR2 FVKESK. The CDR3 length is 12 residues. With 6 bases removed from V and 1 base from J, the gap between germline ends came to 4 bases. The CDR3 DNA follows: TGTGCCAGCAGTCTATCCTACAATGAGCAGTTCTTC. This encodes CASSLSYNEQFF. The complete variable domain, with remaining parts taken from reference TRBV14 and TRBJ2-1, reads EAGVTQFPSHSVIEKGQTVTLRCDPISGHDNLYWYRRVMGKEIKFLLHFVKESKQDESGMPNNRFLAERTGGTYSTLKVQPAELEDSGVYFCASSLSYNEQFFGPGTRLTVL.

V gene TRBV24-1 combines with J gene TRBJ2-1, with 14 bases matching TRBD2. This CDR3 spans 17 amino acids. The germline CDR1 and CDR2 sequences are KGHDR and SFDVKD. The ends lost 5 bases at V and 9 bases at J; junction bases unmatched: 11. The CDR3 DNA reads TGTGCCACCAGTGTCGATCCGGGACTAGCGGGAGTTCTTGAGCAGTTCTTC. Its translation is CATSVDPGLAGVLEQFF.

This clone came up many times. V gene TRBV20-1 combines with J gene TRBJ2-1, with TRBD2 identical over 9 bases. Germline CDR1 is DFQATT and CDR2 is SNEGSKA (reference sequence). The CDR3 is made up of 14 amino acids. V dropped 5 bases and J dropped 7; count of bases not matched to a gene: 9. Here the CDR3 reads CSADIAGVGNEQFF. Written as DNA, the CDR3 is TGCAGTGCTGATATAGCGGGAGTTGGTAATGAGCAGTTCTTC.

This clone was seen at least ten times. V gene TRBV6-1 combines with J gene TRBJ1-3, with D tentatively TRBD1 (5 bases). Trimming stripped 2 bases from V and 0 bases from J, with 14 bases between. The CDR3 length is 17 residues. Germline CDR1 reads MNHNS; CDR2 reads SASEGT. CDR3 residues: CASSELRGDNSGNTIYF. DNA of the CDR3: TGTGCCAGCAGTGAATTAAGGGGAGATAACTCTGGAAACACCATATATTTT.

On this clone itself: A read error may account for a junction end that differs from germline. The J gene is TRBJ2-5, the V gene TRBV5-1; D unclear. The germline CDR1 and CDR2 sequences are SGHRS and YFSETQ. This CDR3 has 15 amino acids. In DNA, the CDR3 is TGCGTCAGCAGCTTGGTAGGTGGTGGTGGAGAGACCCAGTACTTC. Translation: CVSSLVGGGGETQYF. Together with reference TRBV5-1 and TRBJ2-5, the CDR3 gives the full variable domain: KAGVTQTPRYLIKTRGQQVTLSCSPISGHRSVSWYQQTPGQGLQFLFEYFSETQRNKGNFPGRFSGRQFSNSRSEMNVSTLELGDSALYLCVSSLVGGGGETQYFGPGTRLLVL.

Many counts were recorded for this clone. The chain combines TRBV20-1 with TRBJ2-4, with 7 bases that match TRBD1. CDR3 length: 15 residues. Trimming at V came to 1 base and at J to 2 bases, leaving 5 bases not matched to a gene. The V gene's germline CDR1 is DFQATT and CDR2 SNEGSKA (reference sequence). CDR3 bases: TGCAGTGCTAGAGGTTACAGGGGACCCAAAAACATTCAGTACTTC. Encoded protein: CSARGYRGPKNIQYF.

This clone was seen at least ten times. The V and J genes are TRBV20-1 and TRBJ1-5, with 7 bases aligning to TRBD1. The J segment lost 0 bases and the V segment lost 6 bases, leaving 11 bases of the junction unmatched. The CDR3 is 16 residues long. Germline CDR1 is DFQATT and CDR2 is SNEGSKA (reference sequence). The CDR3, as DNA: TGCAGTGCCGCGTCCGGGACAGAATATAGCAATCAGCCCCAGCATTTT. Encoded protein: CSAASGTEYSNQPQHF.